This TCR beta chain was sequenced for a study of neurological immune-mediated disorders. Trimming at V came to 8 bases and at J to 3 bases, leaving 10 bases not matched to a gene. The germline CDR1 and CDR2 sequences are MDHEN and SYDVKM. The CDR3 consists of 15 residues. TCRdb passed the 5' RACE reads through MiXCR, listing each CDR3 protein once. The data contain some 37,000 distinct CDR3 sequences, less than 15% of them seen just once; the ten biggest clones take up 27%. The study's findings and limits: None of the CDR3 amino acid sequences of expanded clones were shared across subjects, and this suggested private repertoires in all groups.

This clonotype was seen many times. Its antigen is undetermined. This clonotype was sampled from a woman aged 45-65 years with HTLV-1-associated myelopathy (HAM/TSP). J is TRBJ2-5 and V is TRBV28, with 9 bases aligning to TRBD1. Sample: PBMCs. CDR3 coding DNA: TGTGCCAGCCACCACCCGGGGGACAGGGAAGAGACCCAGTACTTC. This sequence encodes CASHHPGDREETQYF.